Listed below are T cell receptor beta chains from one sample, sequenced in a study of T-cell reconstitution after alpha-beta-depleted transplantation in children. Each CDR3 protein is one row after TCRdb ran MiXCR on the PCR reads. The sample contains 440,000 or so distinct CDR3 sequences, around two fifths of which appear only once. Material: PBMCs, obtained before TCRalphabeta/CD19-depleted stem cell transplant. These receptors came from a girl aged 2-10 years with aplastic anemia, due to receive a stem cell transplant. CDR3s include the opening cysteine and the closing phenylalanine or tryptophan. The D gene is left open where the match is weak. Clone size appears in some rows only: once, few, many, or a class for an expanded clone.

d_gene	j_gene	v_gene	abundance	CDR3aa	CDR3nt
-	TRBJ2-1	TRBV7-9	many	CASRDPGWNNEQFF	TGTGCCAGCCGAGATCCAGGTTGGAACAATGAGCAGTTCTTC
TRBD2	TRBJ2-3	TRBV5-4	few	CASRKGLAGSTDTQYF	TGTGCCAGCAGGAAGGGACTAGCGGGGAGCACAGATACGCAGTATTTT
-	TRBJ1-1	TRBV30	many	CAWNTRGDTEAFF	TGTGCCTGGAACACACGGGGAGACACTGAAGCTTTCTTT
TRBD2	TRBJ2-1	TRBV27	-	CASSHRGRGGLNEQFF	TGTGCCAGCAGCCACCGGGGGCGGGGGGGCCTCAATGAGCAGTTCTTC
-	TRBJ1-5	TRBV12-3/TRBV12-4	-	CASSLTGFGQPQHF	TGTGCCAGCAGTTTAACGGGGTTTGGACAGCCCCAGCATTTT
-	TRBJ2-2	TRBV15	few	CATSRDPGDGELFF	TGTGCCACCAGCAGAGATCCCGGGGACGGGGAGCTGTTTTTT
-	TRBJ2-1	TRBV12-3/TRBV12-4	-	CASSFTRTEQFF	TGTGCCAGCAGTTTCACTAGAACCGAGCAGTTCTTC
TRBD1	TRBJ1-1	TRBV12-3/TRBV12-4	few	CASTSDRANTEAFF	TGTGCCAGCACATCGGACAGGGCGAACACTGAAGCTTTCTTT
-	TRBJ1-3	TRBV20-1	-	CSVSGPAGGNTIYF	TGCAGTGTCTCGGGCCCCGCTGGTGGAAACACCATATATTTT
-	TRBJ1-1	TRBV20-1	few	CSATRTRAGTEAFF	TGCAGTGCTACCCGGACAAGGGCCGGCACTGAAGCTTTCTTT
-	TRBJ2-7	TRBV7-9	once	CASSPEGLSHAYEQYF	TGTGCCAGCAGCCCTGAAGGACTGTCGCACGCCTACGAGCAGTACTTC
TRBD1	TRBJ2-1	TRBV4-1	-	CASSQVQGGPNEQFF	TGCGCCAGCAGCCAAGTACAGGGGGGTCCAAATGAGCAGTTCTTC
-	TRBJ1-5	TRBV25-1	-	CASSELAGPTDTQHF	TGTGCCAGCAGTGAACTAGCGGGTCCCACAGATACGCAGCATTTT
TRBD1	TRBJ1-4	TRBV20-1	once	CSAIVYIGTGNGKLFF	TGCAGTGCCATAGTGTATATCGGGACAGGGAATGGGAAACTGTTTTTT
-	TRBJ1-3	TRBV5-1	many	CASSLMGDGGVSGNTIYF	TGCGCCAGCAGCCTGATGGGGGACGGAGGAGTCTCTGGAAACACCATATATTTT
-	TRBJ2-3	TRBV10-3	many	CAISEDSSFTDTQYF	TGTGCCATCAGTGAGGACTCATCCTTCACAGATACGCAGTATTTT
-	TRBJ1-2	TRBV19	few	CASTFSEFTANYGYTF	TGTGCCAGTACTTTTTCCGAATTTACCGCTAACTATGGCTACACCTTC
-	TRBJ2-1	TRBV6-2/TRBV6-3	few	CASSYFTNEQFF	TGTGCCAGCAGTTACTTTACGAATGAGCAGTTCTTC